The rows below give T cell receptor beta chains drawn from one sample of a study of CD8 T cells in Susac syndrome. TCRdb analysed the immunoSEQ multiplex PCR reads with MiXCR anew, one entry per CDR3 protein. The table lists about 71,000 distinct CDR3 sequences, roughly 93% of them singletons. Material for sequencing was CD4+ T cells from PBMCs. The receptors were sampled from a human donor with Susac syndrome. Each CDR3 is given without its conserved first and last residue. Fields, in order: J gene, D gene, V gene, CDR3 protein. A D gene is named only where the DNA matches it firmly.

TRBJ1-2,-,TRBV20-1,SARDSNYGYT
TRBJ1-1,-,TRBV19,ASSIGDSGGSTEAF
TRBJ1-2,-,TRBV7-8,ASSLALRTALNYGYT
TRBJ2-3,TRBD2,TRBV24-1,ATSAYSGGATDTQY
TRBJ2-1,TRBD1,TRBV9,ASSPRQGSYNEQF
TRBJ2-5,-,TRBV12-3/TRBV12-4,ASSLQQETQY
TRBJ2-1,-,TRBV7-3,ASSPNDYEQF
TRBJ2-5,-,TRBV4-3,ASSQEMSTTRTQY
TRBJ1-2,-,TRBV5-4,ASSRWTVKHYGYT
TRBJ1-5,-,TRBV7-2,ASSRFSNQPQH
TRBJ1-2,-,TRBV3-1,ASSQYREDGYT
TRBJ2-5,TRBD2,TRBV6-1,ASRLGAGEWTQY
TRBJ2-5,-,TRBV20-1,SAQGSQETQY
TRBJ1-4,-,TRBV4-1,ASSQEGLIGYSGSTNEKLF
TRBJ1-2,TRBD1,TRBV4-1,ASSQAQDRGRGGYT
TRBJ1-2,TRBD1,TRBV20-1,GLAGQGRGYT
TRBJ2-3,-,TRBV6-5,ASANRVDTQY
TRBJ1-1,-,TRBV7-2,ASSFARLGAF
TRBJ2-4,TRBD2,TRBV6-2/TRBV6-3,ASSGLAGGPGNIQY
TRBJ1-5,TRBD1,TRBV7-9,ASSTGDSRPNQPQH
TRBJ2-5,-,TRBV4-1,ASSTRTWETQY
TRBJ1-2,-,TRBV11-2,ASSLRGGGPYGYT
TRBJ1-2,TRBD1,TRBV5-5,ASSLGQGAGYGYT
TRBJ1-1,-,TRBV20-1,SAKEAGWGFTTEAF
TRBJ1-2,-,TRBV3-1,ASSQLGGQWGYT
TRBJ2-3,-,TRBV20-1,SASFVYTQY
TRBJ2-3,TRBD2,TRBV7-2,ASSLALAGTDTQY
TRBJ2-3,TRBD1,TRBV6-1,ASSVGQGDGEDTQY
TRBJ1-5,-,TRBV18,ASSRDGNQPQH
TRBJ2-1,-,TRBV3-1,ASSQGGTGQF
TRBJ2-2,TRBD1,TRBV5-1,VSSLNRGNTGELF
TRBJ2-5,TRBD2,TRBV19,ASSKYRDYTETQY
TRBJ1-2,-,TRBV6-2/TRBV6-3,ASSYSGGIYT
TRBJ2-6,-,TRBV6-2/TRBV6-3,ASLGISGANVLT
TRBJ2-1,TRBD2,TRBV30,AWSRFGSGGNNEQF
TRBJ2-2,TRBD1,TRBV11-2,ASRRGTGATGELF
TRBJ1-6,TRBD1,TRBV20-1,SARGRGGSYNSPLH
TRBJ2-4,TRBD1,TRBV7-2,ASSFPGQGTQAKNIQY
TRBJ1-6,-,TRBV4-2,ASSPGAHNSPLH
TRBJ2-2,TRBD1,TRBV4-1,ASSQGGGRAGELF
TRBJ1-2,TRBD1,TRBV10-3,AISDQTGDYGYT
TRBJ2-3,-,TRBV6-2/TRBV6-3,ASSASIINTDTQY
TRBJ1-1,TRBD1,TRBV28,ASSLPRDRDEAF
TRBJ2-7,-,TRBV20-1,SAPRGLTYEQY
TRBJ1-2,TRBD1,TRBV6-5,ASSPDRVLYGYT
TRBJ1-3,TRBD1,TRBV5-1,ASSLQSQGAAWNTIY
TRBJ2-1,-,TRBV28,ASSGPGDISSYNEQF
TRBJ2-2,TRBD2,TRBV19,ASSFSGANTGELF
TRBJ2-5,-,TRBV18,ASSPPPGQETQY
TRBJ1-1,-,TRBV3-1,ASSQDMGNTEAF
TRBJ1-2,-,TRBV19,ASSIQLQADGYT
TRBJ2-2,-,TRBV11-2,ASSGDRRGTGELF
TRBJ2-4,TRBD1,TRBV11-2,ASSYQQGLDGNIQY
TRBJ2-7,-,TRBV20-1,SALGRLLGGEQY
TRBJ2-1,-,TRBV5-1,ASSLVGGGSYNEQF